This T cell receptor beta chain came from a study of OX40 agonist ivuxolimab in advanced cancers. Study in general: The study enrolled dose-escalation patients with hepatocellular carcinoma, melanoma, renal cell or head and neck cancer.

Measured with immunoSEQ multiplex PCR; TCRdb has only the in-frame clones, and not every one. Found here are about 69,000 clones, nearly 90% of them singletons; the top ten hold 4%. As for this clone: No antigen is known for it.

Study-level points and caveats: CD4+ T cells averaged fewer expanded clones than CD8+ T cells.

The CDR3 totals 13 residues. Germline CDR1 LNHNV, CDR2 YYDKDF (reference sequence). V lost 3 bases, J lost 2 bases, and 8 bases lay in between. The source was CD4+ or CD8+ T cells sorted from blood, collected in a trial of the OX40 agonist ivuxolimab. This chain joins TRBV15 and TRBJ2-7; TRBD1 might be the D (5 bases). The TCR originated in an adult with an advanced solid tumor such as melanoma, head and neck, liver or kidney cancer. CDR3 region: CATSRDIAYEQYF. In DNA, the CDR3 is TGTGCCACCAGCAGGGACATAGCCTACGAGCAGTACTTC. Complete variable domain (other parts from reference TRBV15 and TRBJ2-7): DAMVIQNPRYQVTQFGKPVTLSCSQTLNHNVMYWYQQKSSQAPKLLFHYYDKDFNNEADTPDNFQSRRPNTSFCFLDIRSPGLGDTAMYLCATSRDIAYEQYFGPGTRLTVT.